This TCR beta chain comes out of a study of blood T cell repertoires in COVID-19. Study summary: Samples representing acute and convalescent COVID-19 were sourced from the United States, Italy and Spain. In each case, the material was cDNA or gDNA derived from T cells, B-cell-depleted T cells, or PBMCs.

The germline V gene encodes CDR1 MNHEY and CDR2 SVGAGI. The CDR3 contains 12 residues. The V end lost 7 bases, the J end lost 6 bases, and 13 bases lay between the germline ends. Profiling relied on immunoSEQ multiplex PCR, and the TCRdb table lists in-frame clones only, not all of them. This table has some 260,000 clones, 88% appearing once. The chain carries TRBV6-5 and TRBJ2-7, with D possibly matching TRBD1 (6 bases). The sample was peripheral blood. This clonotype was obtained from a woman aged 35 to 49 who had recovered from COVID-19. The CDR3 sequence is CASMGAPLEQYV. Written as DNA, the CDR3 is TGTGCCAGCATGGGGGCCCCCCTCGAGCAGTACGTC.